Shown below are 5 T cell receptor beta chains from a single sample sequenced in a study of cytomegalovirus exposure and HLA in healthy donors. It was with 60 Vbeta and 13 Jbeta primers that the PCR ran. Clones were sequenced by immunoSEQ multiplex PCR, and TCRdb holds only the in-frame ones, with some missing. This sample has 90,000 to 150,000 clones, with roughly 63% found just once. The sequencing sample was made of PBMCs. The receptor source for this set is a man between 35 and 55 years old in good health and CMV-seropositive.

V usage is TRBV18 and J usage is TRBJ1-2; 8 bases are a match to TRBD1. The germline V gene has CDR1 KGHSH and CDR2 LQKENI. The CDR3 length is 16 residues. Trimming at V came to 0 bases and at J to 3 bases, leaving 6 bases not matched to a gene. The CDR3 reads CASSPPGSGGYYGYTF. In DNA form, the CDR3 reads TGTGCCAGCTCACCACCGGGCTCAGGGGGCTACTATGGCTACACCTTC.

This clone has just a few counts. V and J are TRBV10-3 and TRBJ2-7; TRBD2 agrees at 7 bases. Germline V gene sequence: CDR1 ENHRY, CDR2 SYGVKD. CDR3 length equals 15 residues. V shed 4 bases, J shed 3 bases, and the junction held 9 bases outside the gene matches. CDR3 nucleotides: TGTGCCATCAGTGTAAGGACTAGTCGGGGCTACGAGCAGTACTTC. Protein product: CAISVRTSRGYEQYF.

V gene TRBV14 combines with J gene TRBJ2-3; 9 bases match TRBD1. CDR3 length: 15 residues. Germline assignment: CDR1 SGHDN and CDR2 FVKESK. Trimming at V came to 5 bases and at J to 2 bases, leaving 5 bases not matched to a gene. Here the CDR3 reads CASSGPQGATDTQYF. In DNA form, the CDR3 reads TGTGCCAGCAGCGGACCACAGGGGGCCACAGATACGCAGTATTTT.

The CDR3 here is CAITGSGINEQYF. CDR3 nucleotides: TGTGCCATCACGGGTAGCGGGATCAACGAGCAGTACTTC. The J gene is TRBJ2-7, the V gene TRBV10-3; 8 nucleotides match TRBD2. After removal of 7 bases from V and 5 bases from J, the junction contained 7 bases not matched to a gene. Per the germline V gene, CDR1 is ENHRY and CDR2 is SYGVKD. The CDR3 runs 13 residues.

The chain has TRBV5-1 and TRBJ1-2; a weak D match, TRBD1 (6 bases). This CDR3 is 16 amino acids long. With 4 bases removed from V and 4 bases from J, the gap between germline ends came to 20 bases. Germline V gene data show CDR1 as SGHRS and CDR2 as YFSETQ. The CDR3 spells CASSDPSGGLSYGYTF. In DNA, the CDR3 is TGCGCCAGCAGCGACCCGAGCGGGGGGCTGAGCTATGGCTACACCTTC.